The clone carrying this TCR beta chain was seen just once. This record comes from a study of blood T cell repertoires in COVID-19. Method: immunoSEQ multiplex PCR; TCRdb's copy keeps in-frame clones and lacks some. The sample includes around 99,000 clones, roughly 88% of them seen just once. Germline CDR1 reads MRHNA; CDR2 reads SNTAGT. The junction had 11 bases not matched to a gene; V was cut back by 3 bases and J by 9 bases. The CDR3 length is 15 residues. This TCR was sampled from a man aged 50 to 59 with active or convalescent COVID-19. The rearrangement uses TRBV6-4 and TRBJ2-1; 7 positions match TRBD2. What was sequenced was peripheral blood. CDR3 loop: CASSEEAGKQSEQFF. The CDR3 DNA reads as TGTGCCAGCAGTGAAGAAGCGGGAAAGCAGAGTGAGCAGTTCTTC.